This T cell receptor beta chain is drawn from a study of blood T cell repertoires in COVID-19. Turning to the study itself: Italy, Spain and the United States were the sources of the convalescent and acute COVID-19 samples. T cells, B-cell-depleted T cells, or PBMCs supplied cDNA or gDNA.

This CDR3 is built from 13 residues. The germline V gene has CDR1 DFQATT and CDR2 SNEGSKA (reference sequence). V lost 3 bases and J lost 4, with 12 bases in between. The table came from immunoSEQ multiplex PCR; TCRdb's copy has only in-frame clones and leaves some out. The repertoire has roughly 240,000 clones, roughly nine tenths of them found once; the top ten carry about 4%. This clone was recorded only once. Sequencing input: peripheral blood. This chain links TRBV20-1 with TRBJ1-1; no clear D gene. The TCR was taken from a man aged 18 to 29 with active or convalescent COVID-19. The CDR3 nucleotides read TGCAGTGCTAGTAACACGGGTAGCACTGAAGCTTTCTTT. This sequence encodes CSASNTGSTEAFF.